These T cell receptor beta chains were read from a single sample in a study of vaccination and CD4 T cells after COVID-19. Which antigens these TCRs recognize remains unknown. MiXCR, run by TCRdb on the PCR reads, gives a single entry per CDR3 protein. The sample has 7,000 to 9,500 distinct CDR3 sequences, 35% to 40% seen once. Sequencing was performed on CD4+ T cells from blood, cultured in vitro. The receptors derive from a human donor in good health. CDR3s include the opening cysteine and the closing phenylalanine or tryptophan. D genes are given only for firm matches. Rows give clone size only sometimes, using once, few, many, or a class for an expanded clone.

D gene: TRBD1; clone size: -; V gene: TRBV27; J gene: TRBJ1-1; CDR3 protein: CASRKTGDTEAFF; CDR3 DNA: TGTGCCAGCAGAAAGACAGGGGACACTGAAGCTTTCTTT
D gene: TRBD1; clone size: few; V gene: TRBV20-1; J gene: TRBJ1-6; CDR3 protein: CSAPGQGVSPLHF; CDR3 DNA: TGCAGTGCTCCGGGACAGGGTGTTTCACCCCTCCACTTT
D gene: -; clone size: -; V gene: TRBV25-1; J gene: TRBJ2-3; CDR3 protein: CASSDWAQGFTDTQYF; CDR3 DNA: TGTGCCAGCAGTGACTGGGCACAGGGATTCACAGATACGCAGTATTTT
D gene: -; clone size: -; V gene: TRBV6-1; J gene: TRBJ2-6; CDR3 protein: CASGGLSGANVLTF; CDR3 DNA: TGTGCCAGCGGGGGACTCTCTGGGGCCAACGTCCTGACTTTC
D gene: -; clone size: -; V gene: TRBV6-1; J gene: TRBJ2-4; CDR3 protein: CASKSNGDLAKNIQYF; CDR3 DNA: TGTGCCAGTAAGAGCAACGGGGACTTAGCCAAAAACATTCAGTACTTC
D gene: -; clone size: few; V gene: TRBV12-3/TRBV12-4; J gene: TRBJ1-2; CDR3 protein: CASSNRDTLGYTF; CDR3 DNA: TGTGCCAGCAGTAACCGGGACACTCTAGGCTACACCTTC
D gene: -; clone size: -; V gene: TRBV20-1; J gene: TRBJ2-2; CDR3 protein: CSAMSGRDTGELFF; CDR3 DNA: TGCAGTGCTATGTCCGGGCGCGACACCGGGGAGCTGTTTTTT
D gene: TRBD2; clone size: -; V gene: TRBV7-8; J gene: TRBJ2-5; CDR3 protein: CASSLGLAGERETQYF; CDR3 DNA: TGTGCCAGCAGCCTGGGACTAGCGGGGGAAAGAGAGACCCAGTACTTC
D gene: -; clone size: -; V gene: TRBV10-3; J gene: TRBJ2-1; CDR3 protein: CAISEDDEQFF; CDR3 DNA: TGTGCCATCAGTGAGGATGATGAGCAGTTCTTC
D gene: TRBD1; clone size: few; V gene: TRBV19; J gene: TRBJ2-3; CDR3 protein: CASSSGTGGHTQYF; CDR3 DNA: TGTGCCAGTAGTTCGGGGACAGGGGGACATACGCAGTATTTT
D gene: -; clone size: -; V gene: TRBV20-1; J gene: TRBJ2-1; CDR3 protein: CSARDGGGSHNEQFF; CDR3 DNA: TGCAGTGCTAGAGATGGAGGGGGGTCTCACAATGAGCAGTTCTTC
D gene: -; clone size: -; V gene: TRBV6-5; J gene: TRBJ1-1; CDR3 protein: CASSYSRDTEAFF; CDR3 DNA: TGTGCCAGCAGTTATTCTAGAGACACTGAAGCTTTCTTT
D gene: -; clone size: large; V gene: TRBV5-5; J gene: TRBJ2-5; CDR3 protein: CASSPADYLLETQYF; CDR3 DNA: TGTGCCAGCAGCCCGGCGGACTATCTCTTGGAGACCCAGTACTTC
D gene: -; clone size: few; V gene: TRBV5-1; J gene: TRBJ1-1; CDR3 protein: CASSLAQGDAFF; CDR3 DNA: TGCGCCAGCAGCTTGGCCCAAGGTGACGCTTTCTTT
D gene: -; clone size: few; V gene: TRBV15; J gene: TRBJ2-3; CDR3 protein: CATSSAGRDIFTDTQYF; CDR3 DNA: TGTGCCACCAGCAGTGCAGGCCGGGACATCTTCACAGATACGCAGTATTTT
D gene: -; clone size: -; V gene: TRBV5-1; J gene: TRBJ2-3; CDR3 protein: CASGGPDTDTQYF; CDR3 DNA: TGCGCCAGCGGGGGCCCGGACACAGATACGCAGTATTTT
D gene: -; clone size: -; V gene: TRBV19; J gene: TRBJ1-6; CDR3 protein: CASSTQALSPLHF; CDR3 DNA: TGTGCCAGTAGTACGCAGGCGCTTTCACCCCTCCACTTT
D gene: TRBD1; clone size: -; V gene: TRBV7-2; J gene: TRBJ1-1; CDR3 protein: CASSLLWDRDAFF; CDR3 DNA: TGTGCCAGCAGCTTATTGTGGGACAGGGATGCTTTCTTT
D gene: -; clone size: -; V gene: TRBV7-6; J gene: TRBJ2-3; CDR3 protein: CASRGGFGTDTQYF; CDR3 DNA: TGTGCCAGCAGAGGGGGGTTCGGCACAGATACGCAGTATTTT
D gene: -; clone size: few; V gene: TRBV9; J gene: TRBJ1-2; CDR3 protein: CASSVVGADYGYTF; CDR3 DNA: TGTGCCAGCAGCGTAGTTGGGGCCGACTATGGCTACACCTTC
D gene: -; clone size: few; V gene: TRBV6-1; J gene: TRBJ1-1; CDR3 protein: CASRTGWMSTEAFF; CDR3 DNA: TGTGCCAGCAGAACGGGGTGGATGAGCACTGAAGCTTTCTTT
D gene: TRBD1; clone size: -; V gene: TRBV5-1; J gene: TRBJ1-6; CDR3 protein: CASRSDRANSPLHF; CDR3 DNA: TGCGCCAGCAGATCGGACAGGGCGAATTCACCCCTCCACTTT
D gene: -; clone size: few; V gene: TRBV6-5; J gene: TRBJ1-2; CDR3 protein: CASSYTPKNYGYTF; CDR3 DNA: TGTGCCAGCAGTTACACCCCAAAAAACTATGGCTACACCTTC
D gene: TRBD1; clone size: medium-sized; V gene: TRBV7-2; J gene: TRBJ1-2; CDR3 protein: CASSFTGGGYTF; CDR3 DNA: TGTGCCAGCAGCTTCACAGGGGGCGGCTACACCTTC
D gene: TRBD1; clone size: -; V gene: TRBV20-1; J gene: TRBJ2-3; CDR3 protein: CSAPDRGRADTQYF; CDR3 DNA: TGCAGTGCTCCGGACAGGGGGCGTGCAGATACGCAGTATTTT
D gene: TRBD2; clone size: few; V gene: TRBV7-2; J gene: TRBJ2-7; CDR3 protein: CASSRDGGGTYEQYF; CDR3 DNA: TGTGCCAGCAGTCGAGACGGGGGGGGCACCTACGAGCAGTACTTC
D gene: -; clone size: -; V gene: TRBV7-9; J gene: TRBJ1-5; CDR3 protein: CASSLAFGQPQHF; CDR3 DNA: TGTGCCAGCAGCTTAGCGTTTGGTCAGCCCCAGCATTTT
D gene: -; clone size: -; V gene: TRBV30; J gene: TRBJ1-5; CDR3 protein: CAWSEDWRQPQHF; CDR3 DNA: TGTGCCTGGAGTGAAGATTGGCGTCAGCCCCAGCATTTT
D gene: -; clone size: few; V gene: TRBV20-1; J gene: TRBJ1-2; CDR3 protein: CSASRKANYGYTF; CDR3 DNA: TGCAGTGCTAGCCGAAAAGCTAACTATGGCTACACCTTC
D gene: -; clone size: once; V gene: TRBV6-5; J gene: TRBJ2-7; CDR3 protein: CASSYSGPYEQYF; CDR3 DNA: TGTGCCAGCAGTTACTCGGGGCCCTACGAGCAGTACTTC
D gene: -; clone size: -; V gene: TRBV27; J gene: TRBJ1-2; CDR3 protein: CASSPGEGYGYTF; CDR3 DNA: TGTGCCAGCAGCCCAGGGGAGGGCTATGGCTACACCTTC
D gene: -; clone size: few; V gene: TRBV6-1; J gene: TRBJ2-7; CDR3 protein: CASRGQLTYEQYF; CDR3 DNA: TGTGCCAGTAGAGGACAGCTTACGTACGAGCAGTACTTC
D gene: -; clone size: once; V gene: TRBV20-1; J gene: TRBJ1-1; CDR3 protein: CSARISEAEAFF; CDR3 DNA: TGCAGTGCTAGAATCTCCGAAGCTGAAGCTTTCTTT
D gene: -; clone size: -; V gene: TRBV19; J gene: TRBJ1-5; CDR3 protein: CASKPGLYQPQHF; CDR3 DNA: TGTGCCAGTAAACCTGGACTCTATCAGCCCCAGCATTTT
D gene: -; clone size: -; V gene: TRBV11-1; J gene: TRBJ2-1; CDR3 protein: CASSLNYNEQFF; CDR3 DNA: TGTGCCAGCAGCCTTAATTACAATGAGCAGTTCTTC
D gene: TRBD1; clone size: -; V gene: TRBV6-1; J gene: TRBJ2-2; CDR3 protein: CASSDRVEQTGELFF; CDR3 DNA: TGTGCCAGCTCCGACAGGGTCGAACAGACCGGGGAGCTGTTTTTT
D gene: -; clone size: -; V gene: TRBV20-1; J gene: TRBJ1-6; CDR3 protein: CSARPFENSPLHF; CDR3 DNA: TGCAGTGCTAGACCCTTTGAGAATTCACCCCTCCACTTT